The rows below give T cell receptor beta chains drawn from one sample of a study of beta chain features in type 1 diabetes. The table came from immunoSEQ multiplex PCR; TCRdb's copy has only in-frame clones and leaves some out. The sample lists hundreds of thousands of clones; under 13% were seen once. Specimen: naive CD4+ T cells from blood. Source of these receptors: a man between 25 and 39 years old with type 1 diabetes. Both conserved end residues are part of each CDR3.

V gene | CDR3 protein
TRBV7-9 | CASSRQGGKGNTIYF
TRBV15 | CATSRGGTGVNEQFF
TRBV18 | CASSPTGAYNEQFF
TRBV10-3 | CAISDGTSTNEQFF
TRBV18 | CASSPGTGANVLTF
TRBV19 | CATSDIYLRGTGELFF
TRBV28 | CASSTSGGQETQYF
TRBV30 | CAWAPGQGKGWNSPLHF
TRBV30 | CAWARRQSYEQYF
TRBV7-2 | CASSFRAHTEAFF
TRBV9 | CASKQAGANVLTF
TRBV7-2 | CASTLTADTQYF
TRBV19 | CASSGMGQLTSEQFF
TRBV15 | CATSRDRGSYEQYF
TRBV7-2 | CASSLRRGGGDTGELFF
TRBV30 | CAWSEQGNEKLFF
TRBV5-4 | CASSRDGGRNTEAFF
TRBV5-4 | CASSLDVQVFNEQFF
TRBV18 | CASSLDRQNEKLFF
TRBV30 | CAWKRQVNTEAFF
TRBV7-9 | CASSYSRDTQYF
TRBV11-1 | CASSQERGRGTDTQYF
TRBV2 | CASSAKPTGVRQPQHF
TRBV7-6 | CASSLGTGWEKLFF
TRBV27 | CASSFHQSGEAFF
TRBV28 | CASKSGQTSTDTQYF
TRBV30 | CAWTNNSPLHF